The 2 T cell receptor delta chains in this list originate from one sample, sequenced in a study of gamma-delta chains in newborns, infants, children. TCRdb re-called the reads with CATT. Here the sample spans 4,500 to 6,000 delta-chain clones, less than 4% being singletons. Sample: blood. These receptors were collected from a child who was a newborn, infant or young child, either healthy, febrile or measles-vaccinated (not recorded which).

The CDR3 DNA reads TGTGCCTGTGACACCTGGGGGATACACGAACCCTCCTGGGACACCCGACAGATGTTTTTC. Translation gives CACDTWGIHEPSWDTRQMFF. The chain has TRDV2 and TRDJ3; TRDD3 matches 10 bases. V gave up 0 bases and J gave up 0 bases; unmatched junction bases: 7. The CDR3 is 20 residues long. The V gene's germline CDR1 is GEAIGNYY and CDR2 EKD.

The chain links TRDV3 to TRDJ2, with D perhaps matching TRDD2 (6 bases). Germline assignment: CDR1 TVYSNPD and CDR2 GDNSRS (reference sequence). V was trimmed by 2 bases and J by 1 base, leaving 20 bases between them. The CDR3 totals 17 residues. This chain's CDR3 is CAFSSSSLHGLTAQLFF. Written as DNA, the CDR3 is TGTGCCTTTTCCTCTTCCTCTCTCCATGGTTTGACAGCACAACTCTTCTTT.